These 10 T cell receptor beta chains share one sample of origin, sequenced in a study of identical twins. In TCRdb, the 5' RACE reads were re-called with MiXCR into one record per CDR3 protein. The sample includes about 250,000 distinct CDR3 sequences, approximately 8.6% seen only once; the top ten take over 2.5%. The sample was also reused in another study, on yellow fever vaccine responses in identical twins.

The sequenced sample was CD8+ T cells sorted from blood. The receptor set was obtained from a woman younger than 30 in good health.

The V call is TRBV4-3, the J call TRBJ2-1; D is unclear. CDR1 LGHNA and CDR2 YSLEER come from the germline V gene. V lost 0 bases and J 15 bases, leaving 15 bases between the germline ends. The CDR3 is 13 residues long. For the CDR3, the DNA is TGCGCCAGCAGCCAAGATTCTTCGACGCCTCGGTTCTTC. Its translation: CASSQDSSTPRFF.

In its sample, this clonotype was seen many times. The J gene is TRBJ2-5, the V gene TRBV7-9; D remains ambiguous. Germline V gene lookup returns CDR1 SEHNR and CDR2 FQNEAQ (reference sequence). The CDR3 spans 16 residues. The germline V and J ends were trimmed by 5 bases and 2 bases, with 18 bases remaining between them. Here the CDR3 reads CASSPSAFGFQETQYF. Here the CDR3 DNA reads TGTGCCAGCAGCCCCTCAGCCTTTGGGTTTCAAGAGACCCAGTACTTC. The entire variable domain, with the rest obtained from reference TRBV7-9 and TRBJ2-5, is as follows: DTGVSQNPRHKITKRGQNVTFRCDPISEHNRLYWYRQTLGQGPEFLTYFQNEAQLEKSRLLSDRFSAERPKGSFSTLEIQRTEQGDSAMYLCASSPSAFGFQETQYFGPGTRLLVL.

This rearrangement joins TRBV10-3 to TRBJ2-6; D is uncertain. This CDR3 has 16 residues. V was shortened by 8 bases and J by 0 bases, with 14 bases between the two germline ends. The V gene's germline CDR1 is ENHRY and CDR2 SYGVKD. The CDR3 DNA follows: TGTGCCATCGGGGAATACCGGAGCTCTGGGGCCAACGTCCTGACTTTC. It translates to CAIGEYRSSGANVLTF.

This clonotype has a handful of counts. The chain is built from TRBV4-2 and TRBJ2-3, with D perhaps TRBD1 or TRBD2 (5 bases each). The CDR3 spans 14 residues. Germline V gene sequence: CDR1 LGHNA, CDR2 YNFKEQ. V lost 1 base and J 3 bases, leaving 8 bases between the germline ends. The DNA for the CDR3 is TGTGCCAGCAGCCAAGGGGACCAGACAGATACGCAGTATTTT. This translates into CASSQGDQTDTQYF.

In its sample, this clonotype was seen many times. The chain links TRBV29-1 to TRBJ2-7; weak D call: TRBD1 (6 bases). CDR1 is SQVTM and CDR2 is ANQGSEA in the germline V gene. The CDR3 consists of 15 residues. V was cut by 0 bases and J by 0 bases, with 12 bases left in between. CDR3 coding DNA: TGCAGCGTTGAAGAGGGGACAAGCCCCTCCTACGAGCAGTACTTC. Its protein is CSVEEGTSPSYEQYF.

The CDR3 protein is CASSLISLGLAGEIEQYF. The DNA for the CDR3 is TGTGCCAGCAGCTTAATATCTCTGGGACTAGCGGGGGAGATCGAGCAGTACTTC. The chain combines TRBV11-2 with TRBJ2-7; TRBD2 agrees at 14 bases. The CDR3 has 18 residues. Trimming at V came to 2 bases and at J to 6 bases, leaving 12 bases not matched to a gene. Germline V gives CDR1 SGHAT, CDR2 FQNNGV.

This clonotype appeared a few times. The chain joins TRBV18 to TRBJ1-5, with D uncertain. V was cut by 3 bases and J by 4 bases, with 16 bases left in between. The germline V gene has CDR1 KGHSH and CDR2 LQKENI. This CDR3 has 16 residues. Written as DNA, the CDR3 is TGTGCCAGCTCACCGAGATACAGAATGGCTAATCAGCCCCAGCATTTT. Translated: CASSPRYRMANQPQHF.

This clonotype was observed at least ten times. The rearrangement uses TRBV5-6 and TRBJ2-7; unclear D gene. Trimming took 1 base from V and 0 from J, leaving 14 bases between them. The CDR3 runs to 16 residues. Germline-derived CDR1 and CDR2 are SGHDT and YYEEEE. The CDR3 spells CASSLYSDPSSYEQYF. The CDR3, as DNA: TGTGCCAGCAGCTTGTATTCCGACCCCAGCTCCTACGAGCAGTACTTC.

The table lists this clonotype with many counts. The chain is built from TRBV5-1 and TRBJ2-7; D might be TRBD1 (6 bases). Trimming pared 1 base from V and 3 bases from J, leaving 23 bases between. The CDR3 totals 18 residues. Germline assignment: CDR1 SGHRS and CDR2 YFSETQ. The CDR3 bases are TGCGCCAGCAGCTTGACCGGGACACCGACCTCCCCCTACTACGAGCAGTACTTC. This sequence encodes CASSLTGTPTSPYYEQYF.

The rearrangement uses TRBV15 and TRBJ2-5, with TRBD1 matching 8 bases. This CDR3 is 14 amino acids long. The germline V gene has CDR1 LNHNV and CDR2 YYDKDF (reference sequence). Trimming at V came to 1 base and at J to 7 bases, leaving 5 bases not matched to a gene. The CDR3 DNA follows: TGTGCCACCAGCAGAGGGACAGGGATTGTGACCCAGTACTTC. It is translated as CATSRGTGIVTQYF.